This is a list of T cell receptor beta chains from one sample in a study of Ad26.COV2.S vaccination and SARS-CoV-2 variants. The table came from immunoSEQ multiplex PCR; TCRdb's copy has only in-frame clones and leaves some out. Of roughly 270,000 clones listed, around 87% are singletons. The sample here was peripheral blood, taken in a trial of Ad26.COV2.S vaccine versus placebo. These receptors were collected from a person aged 18-60 years who received the Ad26.COV2.S COVID-19 vaccine or a placebo. Both conserved end residues are part of each CDR3. A D gene is named only where the DNA matches it firmly. Size is omitted from some rows. Given values are once, few, many or a class for expanded clones.

cdr3_aa cdr3_nt clone_size v_call d_call j_call
CASSSTVRTRETQYF TGTGCCAGCAGTTCAACGGTGCGGACGCGAGAGACCCAGTACTTC - TRBV27 - TRBJ2-5
CASSDYSNSPLHF TGTGCCAGCAGTGACTATTCTAATTCACCCCTCCACTTT - TRBV6-4 - TRBJ1-6
CASSRTGRADTQYF TGTGCCAGCAGCAGGACAGGGCGGGCAGATACGCAGTATTTT - TRBV7-2 TRBD1 TRBJ2-3
CASSYGTAQETQYF TGTGCCAGCAGTTACGGGACAGCTCAAGAGACCCAGTACTTC - TRBV6-2/TRBV6-3 TRBD1 TRBJ2-5
CASRGTSGANTGELFF TGCGCCAGCCGGGGGACTAGCGGGGCGAACACCGGGGAGCTGTTTTTT - TRBV5-1 TRBD2 TRBJ2-2
CASSLYGYTEAFF TGTGCCAGCAGCTTGTACGGCTACACTGAAGCTTTCTTT - TRBV5-4 - TRBJ1-1
CASSQDGGWTEAFF TGTGCCAGCAGCCAAGATGGTGGATGGACTGAAGCTTTCTTT - TRBV3-1/TRBV3-2 - TRBJ1-1
CASSPPSVPNSPLHF TGTGCCAGCTCACCACCTTCAGTCCCTAATTCACCCCTCCACTTT - TRBV18 - TRBJ1-6
CVRSYGGQGAYNEQFF TGTGTCAGAAGTTACGGAGGACAGGGGGCCTACAATGAGCAGTTCTTC - TRBV7-5 - TRBJ2-1
CASRPAFWDTEAFF TGTGCCAGCAGGCCCGCCTTTTGGGACACTGAAGCTTTCTTT once TRBV7-2 - TRBJ1-1
CASSLDPRGGVLQEQYF TGCGCCAGCAGCTTGGATCCCAGGGGAGGGGTCTTGCAGGAGCAGTACTTC - TRBV5-1 - TRBJ2-7
CASSRATGNSNQPQHF TGTGCCAGCAGTCGAGCGACAGGGAATAGCAATCAGCCCCAGCATTTT - TRBV6-6 TRBD1 TRBJ1-5
CASSPDSNTDTQYF TGTGCCAGCTCACCCGACAGCAATACAGATACGCAGTATTTT - TRBV18 - TRBJ2-3
CASSLAGGDTEAFF TGTGCCAGCTCACTTGCAGGGGGAGACACTGAAGCTTTCTTT once TRBV18 TRBD1 TRBJ1-1
CASGEGLEAGELFF TGCGCCAGCGGGGAGGGACTAGAAGCCGGGGAGCTGTTTTTT - TRBV5-1 TRBD2 TRBJ2-2
CASSLVVPASGRGDTQYF TGTGCCAGCAGCTTAGTTGTCCCCGCTAGCGGGAGAGGAGATACGCAGTATTTT few TRBV7-9 TRBD2 TRBJ2-3
CATSPFGGGYGYTF TGTGCCACCAGCCCCTTCGGGGGCGGCTATGGCTACACCTTC - TRBV15 - TRBJ1-2
CASRRQSSYNSPLHF TGCGCCAGCAGACGACAGAGCTCCTATAATTCACCCCTCCACTTT once TRBV5-1 - TRBJ1-6
CASTSGRTRAGELFF TGCGCCAGCACTTCCGGGAGGACTCGGGCCGGGGAGCTGTTTTTT few TRBV10-2 TRBD2 TRBJ2-2
CASSPTPVPQDTQYF TGTGCCAGCTCACCTACACCGGTCCCACAAGATACGCAGTATTTT - TRBV18 - TRBJ2-3
CASTRTENQPQHF TGTGCCAGTACCCGGACAGAGAATCAGCCCCAGCATTTT - TRBV19 - TRBJ1-5
CASSPVDTEAFF TGTGCCAGCAGTCCAGTTGACACTGAAGCTTTCTTT - TRBV2 - TRBJ1-1
CASSWRGRQGETQYF TGTGCCAGCAGCTGGAGGGGCCGACAGGGAGAGACCCAGTACTTC - TRBV5-4 - TRBJ2-5
CASSPLQGADTEAFF TGCGCCAGCAGCCCCCTGCAGGGGGCGGACACTGAAGCTTTCTTT - TRBV5-1 TRBD1 TRBJ1-1
CAISNEGNTEAFF TGTGCCATCAGTAATGAAGGGAACACTGAAGCTTTCTTT - TRBV10-3 - TRBJ1-1
CASSYGTRGKDEQYF TGTGCCAGCAGTTATGGGACTAGGGGCAAGGACGAGCAGTACTTC few TRBV6-2/TRBV6-3 TRBD2 TRBJ2-7
CAWSAGAGYKVDYGYTF TGTGCCTGGAGCGCCGGGGCAGGGTATAAAGTAGACTATGGCTACACCTTC few TRBV30 - TRBJ1-2
CASSGHRIPNYGYTF TGTGCCAGCAGCGGACACAGGATCCCTAACTATGGCTACACCTTC once TRBV9 - TRBJ1-2
CASKRGAEETQYF TGCGCCAGCAAGAGGGGGGCGGAAGAGACCCAGTACTTC - TRBV5-1 - TRBJ2-5
CASSPPWGVNTEAFF TGTGCCAGCAGCCCCCCGTGGGGTGTGAACACTGAAGCTTTCTTT once TRBV6-4 - TRBJ1-1
CASSLNSDTQYF TGCGCCAGCAGCTTGAACTCAGATACGCAGTATTTT - TRBV5-1 - TRBJ2-3
CASSQDWSGGHTGELFF TGTGCCAGCAGCCAAGACTGGTCCGGCGGGCACACCGGGGAGCTGTTTTTT - TRBV4-2 - TRBJ2-2
CASSRLYRGRAGELFF TGTGCCAGCAGCCGGTTATACAGGGGGCGCGCCGGGGAGCTGTTTTTT - TRBV14 TRBD1 TRBJ2-2
CASSLRSTEAFF TGTGCCAGCAGCTTAAGGAGCACTGAAGCTTTCTTT - TRBV7-9 - TRBJ1-1
CASSSGHEQFF TGTGCCAGCAGTTCCGGGCATGAGCAGTTCTTC - TRBV11-3 - TRBJ2-1
CASSEAWGSGGYTF TGTGCCAGCAGTGAAGCGTGGGGCTCGGGTGGCTACACCTTC - TRBV25-1 - TRBJ1-2
CASSLRTGGTGELFF TGTGCCAGCAGTTTACGGACAGGGGGGACCGGGGAGCTGTTTTTT few TRBV6-5 TRBD1 TRBJ2-2
CASSLGTGTSGGDTDTQYF TGTGCCAGCAGCTTAGGGACCGGGACTAGCGGGGGAGACACAGATACGCAGTATTTT once TRBV7-6 TRBD2 TRBJ2-3